The 5 T cell receptor beta chains below come from one sample, sequenced in a study of cytomegalovirus exposure and HLA in healthy donors. Primers included in the PCR were 60 Vbeta and 13 Jbeta primers. Method: immunoSEQ multiplex PCR; TCRdb's copy keeps in-frame clones and lacks some. Of around 120,000 clones in the sample, roughly 79% were seen once. The sample was PBMCs. Every receptor here comes from a woman between 18 and 29 years old in good health and CMV-seronegative.

This sequence joins TRBV27 and TRBJ2-3; perhaps TRBD2 as D (5 bases). There are 14 residues in the CDR3. Deletions cut 6 bases from V and 5 bases from J, with 15 bases between. Looked up from germline, CDR1 is MNHEY and CDR2 is SMNVEV (reference sequence). CDR3 residues: CASSLRDIRDTQYF. CDR3 nucleotide sequence: TGTGCCAGCAGCCTCCGGGATATAAGAGATACGCAGTATTTT.

This chain joins TRBV7-9 and TRBJ2-7; 8 bases are a match to TRBD1. Germline lookup yields CDR1 SEHNR and CDR2 FQNEAQ (reference sequence). CDR3 size: 16 residues. J lost 2 bases, V lost 1 base, and 7 bases had no gene match. The CDR3: CASSLGTRTGTYEQYF. The CDR3 DNA sequence: TGTGCCAGCAGCTTAGGAACGCGGACAGGGACCTACGAGCAGTACTTC.

The chain is built from TRBV2 and TRBJ1-5; 7 bases fit TRBD1. CDR1 is SNHLY and CDR2 is FYNNEI in the germline V gene. The length of the CDR3 is 13 residues. The trim removed 8 bases at V and 3 bases at J, leaving 4 bases unmatched. CDR3 sequence: CASERGPNQPQHF. For the CDR3, the DNA is TGTGCCAGCGAGAGGGGGCCCAATCAGCCCCAGCATTTT. The variable domain in full, with the rest retrieved from reference TRBV2 and TRBJ1-5, is EPEVTQTPSHQVTQMGQEVILRCVPISNHLYFYWYRQILGQKVEFLVSFYNNEISEKSEIFDDQFSVERPDGSNFTLKIRSTKLEDSAMYFCASERGPNQPQHFGDGTRLSIL.

The chain links TRBV4-1 to TRBJ1-6, with D maybe TRBD1 (6 bases). V lost 4 bases and J 10 bases, leaving 20 bases between the germline ends. Germline V gives CDR1 MGHRA, CDR2 YSYEKL. This CDR3 has 16 residues. In nucleotides, the CDR3 is TGCGCCAGCAGCCCCGGACAGATCTCACCAAGGTCACCCCTCCACTTT. It encodes CASSPGQISPRSPLHF.

This sequence joins TRBV10-3 and TRBJ1-1; the D gene is possibly TRBD1 (5 bases). CDR3 length equals 16 residues. With 6 bases removed from V and 4 bases from J, the gap between germline ends came to 21 bases. CDR1 and CDR2 from the germline V gene are ENHRY and SYGVKD. CDR3 in DNA: TGTGCCATCAGCGAGAGCGGGCCTCCAGGGACCACTGAAGCTTTCTTT. Its protein product is CAISESGPPGTTEAFF.